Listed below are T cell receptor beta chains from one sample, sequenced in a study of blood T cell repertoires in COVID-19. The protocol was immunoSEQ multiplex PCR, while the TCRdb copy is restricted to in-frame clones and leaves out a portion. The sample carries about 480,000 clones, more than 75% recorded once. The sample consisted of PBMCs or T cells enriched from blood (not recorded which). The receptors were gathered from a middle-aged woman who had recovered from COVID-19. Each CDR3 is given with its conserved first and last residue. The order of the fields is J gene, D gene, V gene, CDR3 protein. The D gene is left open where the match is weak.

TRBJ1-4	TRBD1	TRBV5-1	CASSSEQGREKLFF
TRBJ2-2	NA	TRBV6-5	CASSYAGYTGELFF
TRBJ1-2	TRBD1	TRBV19	CASIDLRTGGTNGYTF
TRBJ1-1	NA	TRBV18	CASSRTLNTEAFF
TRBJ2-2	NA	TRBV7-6	CASSPGLRNTGELFF
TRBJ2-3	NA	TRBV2	CASSPVAGLADTQYF
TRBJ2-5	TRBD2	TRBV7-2	CASSLALRLAGGFRGRETQYF
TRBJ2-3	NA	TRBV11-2	CASSPGQGSVQYF
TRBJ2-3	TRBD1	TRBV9	CASSPWGGQGSDTQYF
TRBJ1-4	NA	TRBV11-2	CASSFSEKLFF
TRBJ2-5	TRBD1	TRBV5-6	CASSDERDRRTQETQYF
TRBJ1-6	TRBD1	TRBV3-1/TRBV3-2	CASSPDRVSPLHF
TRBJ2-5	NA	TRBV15	CATSRDTSRETQYF
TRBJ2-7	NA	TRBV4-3	CASSQVPSTTNYEQYF
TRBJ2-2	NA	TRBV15	CATSRDWGDAELFF
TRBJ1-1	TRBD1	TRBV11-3	CASSSRDRKTFF
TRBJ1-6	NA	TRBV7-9	CAATTAITGYNSPLHF
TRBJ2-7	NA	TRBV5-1	CASSLDGSSYEQYF
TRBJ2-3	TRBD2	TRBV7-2	CASSLDSGRSNTQYF
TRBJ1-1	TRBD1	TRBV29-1	CSVVRGLGTEAFF
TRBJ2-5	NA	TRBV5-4	CASSYPTGETQYF
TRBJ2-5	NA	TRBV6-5	CASLNRVQETQYF
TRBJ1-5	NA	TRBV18	CASSLSANSNQPQHF
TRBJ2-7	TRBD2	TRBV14	CASSQVSRGLGEQYF
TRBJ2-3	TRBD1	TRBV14	CASSPRTGSTDTQYF
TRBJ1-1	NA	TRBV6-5	CASIPPEGETEAFF
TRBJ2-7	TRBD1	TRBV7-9	CASSLLAQGAYEQYF
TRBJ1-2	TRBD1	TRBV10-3	CAITSTSTGNYGYTF
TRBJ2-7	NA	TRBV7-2	CASSAAYEQYF
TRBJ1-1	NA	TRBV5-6	CASSSRVALPPTEAFF
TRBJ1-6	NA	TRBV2	CASSEREPPERYNSPLHF
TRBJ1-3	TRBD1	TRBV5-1	CASSLWTGSGNTIYF
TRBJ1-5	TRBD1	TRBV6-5	CASSYSFQGANQPQHF
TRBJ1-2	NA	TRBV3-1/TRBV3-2	CASSQGTAYGYTF
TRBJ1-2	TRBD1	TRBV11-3	CASSFQQGAGGYTF
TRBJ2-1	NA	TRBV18	CASSRGNRDHNEQFF
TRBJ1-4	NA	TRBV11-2	CASSLYQSNEKLFF
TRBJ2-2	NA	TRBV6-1	CASSERAFPYGELFF
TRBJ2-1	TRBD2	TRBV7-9	CASSLRLAGGPREQFF